What follows are 9 T cell receptor beta chains derived from one specimen sequenced in a study of PD-1 blockade in classical Hodgkin lymphoma. Relapse after autologous stem cell transplantation occurred in every patient, and brentuximab vedotin exposure varied. Only in-frame clones appear in the TCRdb table, and some are missing; sequencing was by immunoSEQ multiplex PCR. The sample has about 76,000 clones, roughly nine tenths seen once; the top ten hold 22%. The specimen was peripheral blood mononuclear cells (PBMCs), collected at baseline. These receptor sequences come from a human donor with classical Hodgkin lymphoma.

The CDR3 sequence: CASSYSGQGSYEQYF. CDR3 bases: TGTGCCAGCAGTTACTCGGGACAGGGCTCCTACGAGCAGTACTTC. The chain links TRBV6-6 to TRBJ2-7; 9 bases line up with TRBD1. With V trimmed by 0 bases and J by 0 bases, 0 bases remained unmatched. CDR1 and CDR2 from the germline V gene are MNHNY and SVGAGI (reference sequence). The CDR3 is 15 amino acids.

J is TRBJ2-6 and V is TRBV5-1, with 9 positions matching TRBD1. The CDR3 runs to 18 residues. CDR1 is SGHRS and CDR2 is YFSETQ in the germline V gene. J gave up 2 bases and V 4 bases, and 10 bases lay outside the gene matches. CDR3 DNA sequence: TGCGCCAGCAGCCCCGGGACAGGGTTCATCCCTGGGGCCAACGTCCTGACTTTC. This sequence encodes CASSPGTGFIPGANVLTF.

The genes are TRBV6-5 and TRBJ2-7; D is unclear. Germline lookup yields CDR1 MNHEY and CDR2 SVGAGI. The CDR3 totals 14 residues. Trimming stripped 6 bases from V and 4 bases from J, with 16 bases between. This CDR3 reads CASSLTSERYEQYF. DNA for the CDR3: TGTGCCAGCAGCCTAACGTCGGAACGGTACGAGCAGTACTTC.

The rearrangement uses TRBV29-1 and TRBJ2-2, with D possibly matching TRBD2 (7 bases). The V gene lost 3 bases and the J gene lost 5 bases, with 13 bases spanning the gap. CDR1 is SQVTM and CDR2 is ANQGSEA in the germline V gene. There are 14 residues in the CDR3. The CDR3 is CSVDPGEGTGELFF. The CDR3 bases are TGCAGCGTTGACCCAGGGGAGGGGACCGGGGAGCTGTTTTTT.

This chain connects TRBV6-4 to TRBJ2-3, with TRBD2 as a possible D gene (6 bases). CDR3 length: 13 residues. The germline CDR1 and CDR2 sequences are MRHNA and SNTAGT. V was pared by 6 bases and J by 7 bases, with 14 bases between. CDR3 nucleotides: TGTGCCAGCAGCGGGACTTACCCAAATACGCAGTATTTT. As protein: CASSGTYPNTQYF.

The chain employs TRBV11-3 and TRBJ1-3; D not certain. V was pared by 2 bases and J by 2 bases, with 7 bases between. This CDR3 has 14 residues. The germline CDR1 and CDR2 sequences are SGHNT and YENEEA. The chain's CDR3 is CASSLSGAGNTIYF. CDR3 DNA: TGTGCCAGCAGCTTAAGCGGGGCTGGAAACACCATATATTTT.

The chain is built from TRBV6-5 and TRBJ1-2; tentative D call: TRBD1 (5 bases). This CDR3 has 13 residues. The germline V and J ends were trimmed by 5 bases and 4 bases, with 11 bases remaining between them. Germline CDR1 and CDR2: MNHEY and SVGAGI. CDR3 residues: CASSPAGGYGYTF. DNA of the CDR3: TGTGCCAGCAGTCCCGCGGGGGGCTATGGCTACACCTTC.

The gene calls are TRBV30 and TRBJ1-2, with D maybe TRBD1 (5 bases). Trimming cost V 1 base and J 5 bases, with 17 bases left between them. This CDR3 spans 15 amino acids. The germline CDR1 and CDR2 sequences are GTSNPN and SVGIG (reference sequence). The DNA for the CDR3 is TGTGCCTGGAGTGGTCACGGGAGACAGATGTATGGCTACACCTTC. This gives the protein CAWSGHGRQMYGYTF.

The chain combines TRBV19 with TRBJ1-2; 7 bases map to TRBD1. V lost 7 bases and J lost 5; bases outside the gene matches: 16. CDR1 LNHDA and CDR2 SQIVND come from the germline V gene (reference sequence). The length of the CDR3 is 16 residues. In nucleotides, the CDR3 is TGTGCCAGTACCCCTTTAATCGGGGCAGGGGGGTATGGCTACACCTTC. The encoded protein is CASTPLIGAGGYGYTF.